The entry below gives a single T cell receptor (beta chain) sequence along with its context. V was trimmed by 2 bases and J by 8 bases, leaving 6 bases between them. Looked up from germline, CDR1 is MDHEN and CDR2 is SYDVKM. The CDR3 is made up of 12 amino acids. Original data processing: It was from reference gene primer amplification that nucleated cell counts were estimated. Sequencing was performed with immunoSEQ multiplex PCR; in TCRdb, only in-frame clones are kept and a portion is missing. V, J and clone size derive from that table, while D and trimming were established from the DNA sequence. The sample records about 150,000 clones, 80% to 90% being singletons. This sample was included in a study of blood T cell repertoires in COVID-19. Study information: Researchers got acute and convalescent COVID-19 samples from the United States, Italy and Spain. T cells, B-cell-depleted T cells, or PBMCs supplied cDNA or gDNA.

The V call is TRBV28, the J call TRBJ2-2; D gene unclear. This sequence originates from a man in his 60s with active or convalescent COVID-19. The sequencing input was peripheral blood. This CDR3 reads CASSLQIGELFF. CDR3 DNA sequence: TGTGCCAGCAGTTTACAGATTGGGGAGCTGTTTTTT.